This passage covers 5 T cell receptor beta chains from one sample sequenced in a study of tumor-infiltrating lymphocytes in primary liver carcinoma. The template, 500 ng total RNA, yielded TCR beta cDNA made with a constant-region primer. Amplification in three nested multiplex PCR rounds with slightly modified ARM-PCR gave rise to TCR beta libraries. Use of TRBV1-TRBV30 forward primers with a C-beta reverse primer characterized the first two PCR rounds, which lasted around 9 cycles each. TCRdb reprocessed the multiplex PCR reads with MiXCR, giving one entry per CDR3 protein. The sample holds about 130,000 distinct CDR3 sequences, 60% to 75% seen once. Both RNA and DNA were isolated together from around 20-30 mg of bulk tissue that had not been sorted. Sample: liver tumor tissue from sampling region 3. Subset defined: tumor region T3, left-lateral pole. The receptors here all came from an older woman with primary liver carcinoma and hepatitis B virus infection.

This clonotype appeared once. This could be a read error, since a much larger clone is one nucleotide away. This chain uses TRBV18 with TRBJ2-7, with 11 bases aligning to TRBD1. Germline loops: CDR1 KGHSH, CDR2 LQKENI. J was trimmed by 5 bases and V by 2 bases; bases with no gene match: 5. The CDR3 length is 15 residues. The CDR3 bases are TGTGCCAGCTCACCAGGACAGGGGGCGGTGAACGAGCAGTACTTC. As protein: CASSPGQGAVNEQYF.

A remark on this clonotype: Germline and junction disagree at one end, which may indicate a read error. The chain joins TRBV11-1 to TRBJ2-3; TRBD2 matches at 7 bases. This CDR3 region has 14 residues. Looked up from germline, CDR1 is SGHAT and CDR2 is FQDESV (reference sequence). DNA of the CDR3: TGTACCAGTACCTTAAGGCAACGTGCGGGAGAGTCTCACTTT. As protein: CTSTLRQRAGESHF.

The J gene is TRBJ2-1, the V gene TRBV12-3 or TRBV12-4; no clear D. The CDR3 covers 14 residues. The V gene lost 7 bases and the J gene lost 4 bases, with 14 bases spanning the gap. The CDR3 nucleotides are TGTGCCAGCAACCCCGATTTGGGGTACAATGAGCAGTTCTTC. This encodes CASNPDLGYNEQFF.

In the case of this clonotype: Being one base from a much bigger clone, this may be a read error. This CDR3 is missing its conserved last phenylalanine or tryptophan, likely due to a read error. The chain carries TRBV14 and TRBJ2-7, with 8 bases fitting TRBD2. Germline V lookup: CDR1 SGHDN, CDR2 FVKESK. J gave up 5 bases and V 4 bases, and 10 bases lay outside the gene matches. The CDR3 has 15 residues. CDR3 DNA sequence: TGTGCCAGCAGCCCCATGGGGACTAGTCGCCACGAGCAGTACATC. Its translation is CASSPMGTSRHEQYI.

Notes on this clonotype: A much larger clone is a single base away; this may be a read error. The chain has TRBV4-1 and TRBJ2-1; possible D gene TRBD2, 5 bases. The CDR3 runs 16 residues. The germline gives CDR1 MGHRA, CDR2 YSYEKL. The CDR3 bases are TGCGCCAGCAGCCAAGTGGGGAGAGCGTCCTACGATGAGCAGTTCTTC. This translates into CASSQVGRASYDEQFF.